One sample yielded the 26 T cell receptor beta chains listed below, sequenced in a study of T-cell memory formation after mild COVID-19. TCRdb reprocessed the 5' RACE reads with MiXCR, giving one entry per CDR3 protein. This table has around 200,000 distinct CDR3 sequences, roughly a tenth appearing once. The sequencing sample was made of PBMCs or a T cell subset sorted from them (not recorded which). Receptors originate from a man between 18 and 29 years old who had mild COVID-19 (a few samples of this study predate the infection). Cell type and time point are not known.

In its sample, this clonotype was seen a few times. The chain uses TRBV12-3 or TRBV12-4 and TRBJ1-2, with D maybe TRBD1 (5 bases). The CDR3 extends over 13 amino acids. V lost 7 bases and J lost 8, with 17 bases in between. The CDR3 spells CASNPVAGDGYTF. The CDR3 nucleotides are TGTGCCAGCAATCCTGTAGCGGGGGACGGCTACACCTTC.

The DNA of the CDR3 is TGTGCCACCAGCAGGGGACCCGAATATACGCAGTATTTT. This gives the protein CATSRGPEYTQYF. The rearrangement links TRBV15 to TRBJ2-3, with D perhaps assigned TRBD1 or TRBD2 (5 bases each). Germline V gene lookup returns CDR1 LNHNV and CDR2 YYDKDF (reference sequence). The CDR3 is 13 residues long. The ends were cut back, 3 bases at V and 7 bases at J, with 11 bases in the middle.

This clonotype was seen many times. The chain employs TRBV5-1 and TRBJ2-1; 11 nucleotides agree with TRBD1. This CDR3 has 17 amino acids. Germline CDR1 and CDR2: SGHRS and YFSETQ. The ends lost 4 bases at V and 7 bases at J; junction bases unmatched: 13. The CDR3 loop reads CASSVQSTGTGGNEQFF. The CDR3 DNA sequence: TGCGCCAGCAGCGTCCAAAGCACCGGGACAGGGGGGAATGAGCAGTTCTTC.

This clonotype came up once. The gene calls are TRBV6-2 or TRBV6-3 and TRBJ2-1; no firm D call. Trimming removed 4 bases from V and 5 bases from J, with 9 bases in between. This CDR3 region has 13 residues. The V gene's germline CDR1 is MNHEY and CDR2 SVGEGT. For the CDR3, the DNA is TGTGCCAGCAGTTCCCCTAGTCACAATGAGCAGTTCTTC. Amino acid sequence: CASSSPSHNEQFF.

This clonotype occurred a few times. An end of the junction differs from the germline gene, which may be a read error. The CDR3 loop reads CASSLALTGAYF. Written as DNA, the CDR3 is TGTGCCAGCAGCCTAGCGCTTACAGGGGCGTACTTC. This rearrangement joins TRBV7-2 to TRBJ2-4; D possibly corresponds to TRBD1 (7 bases). CDR1 and CDR2 (germline): SGHTA, FQGNSA. The CDR3 has 12 amino acids.

This clonotype was found a few times. The chain recombines TRBV4-2 with TRBJ1-2; 7 bases align to TRBD1. The junction had 6 bases not matched to a gene; V was cut back by 1 base and J by 4 bases. Germline loops: CDR1 LGHNA, CDR2 YNFKEQ. The CDR3 sequence is 15 residues long. CDR3 DNA sequence: TGTGCCAGCAGCCAAGTGACAGGGAACCTCTATGGCTACACCTTC. As protein: CASSQVTGNLYGYTF.

This clonotype has ten or more counts. The chain links TRBV18 to TRBJ2-6; no definite D call. This CDR3 region has 16 residues. Looked up from germline, CDR1 is KGHSH and CDR2 is LQKENI. V was pared by 0 bases and J by 0 bases, with 6 bases between. Written as DNA, the CDR3 is TGTGCCAGCTCACCACCGAGGAGCTCTGGGGCCAACGTCCTGACTTTC. Its protein product is CASSPPRSSGANVLTF.

The chain has TRBV7-2 and TRBJ1-1; D is unclear. The germline V gene has CDR1 SGHTA and CDR2 FQGNSA. CDR3 size: 14 residues. Trimming shortened V by 3 bases and J by 3 bases, and 11 bases separated the two germline ends. The CDR3 sequence: CASSFSGPDTEAFF. Here the CDR3 DNA reads TGTGCCAGCAGCTTTTCCGGCCCGGACACTGAAGCTTTCTTT. Using reference TRBV7-2 and TRBJ1-1 for the parts outside the CDR3, the full variable domain is GAGVSQSPSNKVTEKGKDVELRCDPISGHTALYWYRQSLGQGLEFLIYFQGNSAPDKSGLPSDRFSAERTGGSVSTLTIQRTQQEDSAVYLCASSFSGPDTEAFFGQGTRLTVV.

V gene TRBV5-1 combines with J gene TRBJ2-2, with a tentative D call TRBD1 (5 bases). Germline V lookup: CDR1 SGHRS, CDR2 YFSETQ. The CDR3 has 15 residues. V gave up 3 bases and J gave up 7 bases, with 16 bases separating them. CDR3 amino acids: CASSWAEPRGGELFF. CDR3 in DNA: TGCGCCAGCAGCTGGGCCGAGCCTAGGGGCGGGGAGCTGTTTTTT.

There are a few counts of this clonotype. V gene TRBV5-1 combines with J gene TRBJ2-3, with 7 bases lining up with TRBD1. V trimming: 4 bases; J trimming: 4 bases; junction bases outside the gene matches: 6. The CDR3 loop spans 14 amino acids. The germline V gene encodes CDR1 SGHRS and CDR2 YFSETQ. CDR3 DNA sequence: TGCGCCAGCAGCACGGGACAGCCTTCAGATACGCAGTATTTT. Protein product: CASSTGQPSDTQYF.

V gene TRBV24-1 combines with J gene TRBJ2-1, with TRBD1 identical over 10 bases. CDR3 length: 13 amino acids. From germline, CDR1 is KGHDR and CDR2 SFDVKD. The V and J ends lost 7 bases and 9 bases, in that order; junction bases with no gene match: 5. The CDR3 loop reads CATRGTGDGEQFF. CDR3 sequence (DNA): TGTGCCACCAGGGGGACAGGGGACGGTGAGCAGTTCTTC.

The chain recombines TRBV4-3 with TRBJ1-2; no clear D gene. The CDR3 consists of 16 residues. Trimming left V 3 bases short and J 3 bases short, with 17 bases between. CDR1 and CDR2 (germline): LGHNA, YSLEER. CDR3 nucleotides: TGCGCCAGCAGCCAGTACTTCCCCGTCCGGGACTATGGCTACACCTTC. The encoded protein is CASSQYFPVRDYGYTF.

This clonotype has more than one count but fewer than ten. CDR3 sequence (DNA): TGTGCCAGCAGCTTAGGGCGACTAGCGGGGGTGGGAGATACGCAGTATTTT. Translated, it gives CASSLGRLAGVGDTQYF. The chain carries TRBV7-2 and TRBJ2-3; 12 bases match TRBD2. The germline gives CDR1 SGHTA, CDR2 FQGNSA. With V trimmed by 1 base and J by 5 bases, 7 bases remained unmatched. The CDR3 is 17 amino acids.

This clonotype has just a few counts. The chain recombines TRBV7-9 with TRBJ1-1; no reliable D call. V lost 5 bases, J lost 4 bases, and 8 bases lay in between. Germline assignment: CDR1 SEHNR and CDR2 FQNEAQ (reference sequence). This CDR3 comprises 12 residues. The CDR3 bases are TGTGCCAGCAGCGCTCTTAGCACTGAAGCTTTCTTT. It codes for CASSALSTEAFF.

The sample holds many counts of this clonotype. The gene calls are TRBV4-3 and TRBJ2-3; possibly TRBD2 for D (5 bases). Trimming took off 3 bases at V and 8 bases at J, with 18 bases between the two ends. Germline V gives CDR1 LGHNA, CDR2 YSLEER. The CDR3 is 15 residues long. In DNA, the CDR3 is TGCGCCAGCAGCCAGTCAGGCGGGTTCTACGGTACGCAGTATTTT. This codes for CASSQSGGFYGTQYF.

There are a few counts of this clonotype. The chain uses TRBV9 and TRBJ2-1; TRBD2 is a possible D gene (5 bases). The CDR3 is made up of 15 amino acids. The V end lost 3 bases, the J end lost 6 bases, and 16 bases lay between the germline ends. Germline V lookup: CDR1 SGDLS, CDR2 YYNGEE. In DNA, the CDR3 is TGTGCCAGCAGCGCTGGCCCCGGACTCATCAATGAGCAGTTCTTC. Its protein is CASSAGPGLINEQFF.

CDR3 in DNA: TGTGCCAGCAGCTTATTCGAACTGGGCCCCCAAGAGACCCAGTACTTC. Its translation: CASSLFELGPQETQYF. The rearrangement joins TRBV7-2 to TRBJ2-5; D not resolved. The V end was cut by 2 bases, the J end by 1 base, with 14 bases between. The CDR3 length is 16 residues. CDR1 SGHTA and CDR2 FQGNSA come from the germline V gene.

This clonotype was detected only a few times. The chain recombines TRBV20-1 with TRBJ2-3; TRBD2 matches at 7 bases. The V segment lost 1 base and the J segment 5 bases; nucleotides outside the gene matches: 3. This CDR3 comprises 13 residues. CDR1 and CDR2 from the germline V gene are DFQATT and SNEGSKA (reference sequence). The CDR3 DNA reads as TGCAGTGCTAGAGGAGCGGGGAGAGATACGCAGTATTTT. This encodes CSARGAGRDTQYF.

This clonotype was counted at least ten times. The V gene is TRBV20-1, the J gene TRBJ2-3, with 8 bases aligning to TRBD1. This CDR3 region has 13 residues. Unmatched junction bases numbered 0, after V lost 3 bases and J lost 1 base. The germline V gene encodes CDR1 DFQATT and CDR2 SNEGSKA (reference sequence). The CDR3 spells CSARTGGTDTQYF. The CDR3 DNA sequence: TGCAGTGCTAGGACAGGGGGCACAGATACGCAGTATTTT.

This clonotype was seen only a few times. The V gene is TRBV19, the J gene TRBJ1-5; no firm D call. This CDR3 region has 14 residues. Trimming left V 3 bases short and J 4 bases short, with 10 bases between. Germline assignment: CDR1 LNHDA and CDR2 SQIVND (reference sequence). DNA for the CDR3: TGTGCCAGTAGTATTCGACACCTAAATCAGCCCCAGCATTTT. Translating gives CASSIRHLNQPQHF.

This clonotype was detected a few times. DNA for the CDR3: TGCGCCAGCACCGGGGCCGGGACTGAAGCTTTCTTT. Residues: CASTGAGTEAFF. This rearrangement joins TRBV5-1 to TRBJ1-1; weak D call: TRBD1 (5 bases). With 6 bases removed from V and 5 bases from J, the gap between germline ends came to 11 bases. The CDR3 is 12 residues long. Germline V gene sequence: CDR1 SGHRS, CDR2 YFSETQ.

This clonotype was recorded many times. The genes are TRBV18 and TRBJ2-2; 7 positions agree with TRBD2. CDR1 and CDR2 (germline): KGHSH, LQKENI. J was trimmed by 3 bases and V by 0 bases; bases with no gene match: 1. This CDR3 has 15 residues. CDR3: CASSPPRGDTGELFF. CDR3 nucleotides: TGTGCCAGCTCACCACCCCGGGGGGACACCGGGGAGCTGTTTTTT.

The V gene is TRBV5-1, the J gene TRBJ2-3, with D hard to call. Germline V lookup: CDR1 SGHRS, CDR2 YFSETQ. This CDR3 is built from 14 residues. V gave up 4 bases and J gave up 3 bases, with 12 bases separating them. CDR3 region: CASSTSSWTDTQYF. CDR3 DNA sequence: TGCGCCAGCAGCACCTCCAGCTGGACAGATACGCAGTATTTT.

V is TRBV4-1 and J is TRBJ2-3, with D possibly being TRBD1 or TRBD2 (6 bases each). Trimming removed 4 bases from V and 0 bases from J, with 17 bases in between. The CDR3 loop spans 17 amino acids. Germline V CDR1 and CDR2: MGHRA, YSYEKL. The CDR3 DNA is TGCGCCAGCAGCCCAACGGGGGCCGGGAGAAGCACAGATACGCAGTATTTT. This codes for CASSPTGAGRSTDTQYF.

The table lists this clonotype with many counts. V is TRBV11-2 and J is TRBJ2-5; 8 bases agree with TRBD2. The CDR3 length is 13 residues. The junction had 5 bases not matched to a gene; V was cut back by 4 bases and J by 7 bases. Per germline, CDR1 SGHAT and CDR2 FQNNGV. The CDR3, as DNA: TGTGCCAGCAGCTGGGGACTAGGGAGGACCCAGTACTTC. It encodes CASSWGLGRTQYF.

This chain links TRBV11-2 with TRBJ2-2; D gene uncertain. The ends were cut back, 5 bases at V and 2 bases at J, with 15 bases in the middle. In germline, CDR1 is SGHAT, CDR2 FQNNGV. This CDR3 spans 16 amino acids. For the CDR3, the DNA is TGTGCCAGCAGCCGCCCAAGCACCCAAAACACCGGGGAGCTGTTTTTT. It codes for CASSRPSTQNTGELFF.